A single sample is the source of the 28 T cell receptor beta chains below, sequenced in a study of Ad26.COV2.S vaccination and SARS-CoV-2 variants. Treatment defined: roughly 19 received Ad26.COV2.S at low or high dose, single or two shots; about five received placebo; per-sample allocation not given. Sample collection was performed on day 63 after the first vaccine or placebo injection. TCRdb keeps only in-frame clones here, not all; method: immunoSEQ multiplex PCR. In the table there are about 350,000 clones, around 89% of which are singletons. The sample here was peripheral blood, taken in a trial of Ad26.COV2.S vaccine versus placebo. These receptors were obtained from a person aged 18 to 65 who received the Ad26.COV2.S COVID-19 vaccine or a placebo.

The J gene is TRBJ2-7, the V gene TRBV5-1; 8 bases are shared with TRBD2. The V gene end was trimmed by 4 bases and the J gene end by 5 bases; junction bases not matched to a gene: 11. In germline, CDR1 is SGHRS, CDR2 YFSETQ. The CDR3 is 15 residues long. The CDR3 spells CASSRGTRSIHEQYF. The CDR3 coding sequence is TGCGCCAGCAGCCGCGGGACTAGGAGCATCCACGAGCAGTACTTC.

CDR3 DNA: TGCAGCGGTTCTAGCGGGAGCCCGAACACCGGGGAGCTGTTTTTT. It specifies CSGSSGSPNTGELFF. The chain combines TRBV29-1 with TRBJ2-2; TRBD2 matches at 10 bases. CDR1 SQVTM and CDR2 ANQGSEA come from the germline V gene. V gave up 7 bases and J gave up 0 bases; unmatched junction bases: 5. The CDR3 has 15 residues.

This chain links TRBV5-6 with TRBJ2-1; TRBD2 matches 8 bases. Germline CDR1 and CDR2: SGHDT and YYEEEE. The CDR3 has 17 amino acids. With V trimmed by 0 bases and J by 2 bases, 7 bases remained unmatched. The CDR3 protein is CASSLERAGAPYNEQFF. The CDR3 bases are TGTGCCAGCAGCTTGGAAAGAGCGGGAGCCCCCTACAATGAGCAGTTCTTC.

This chain joins TRBV13 and TRBJ1-1; 8 nucleotides line up with TRBD1. Germline CDR1 PRHDT, CDR2 FYEKMQ (reference sequence). This CDR3 is built from 14 residues. J was trimmed by 5 bases and V by 3 bases; bases with no gene match: 5. CDR3 sequence: CASSLGQVGTEAFF. DNA of the CDR3: TGTGCCAGCAGCTTGGGACAGGTCGGGACTGAAGCTTTCTTT.

The rearrangement links TRBV7-2 to TRBJ1-5, with D maybe TRBD1 (6 bases). The V and J ends lost 5 bases and 1 base respectively, with 21 bases between them. CDR3 length: 18 residues. Germline lookup yields CDR1 SGHTA and CDR2 FQGNSA. CDR3 in amino acids: CASSVGGELPGSNQPQHF. Here the CDR3 DNA reads TGTGCCAGCAGCGTAGGGGGGGAGCTCCCGGGGAGCAATCAGCCCCAGCATTTT.

This clone was observed a handful of times. This chain joins TRBV5-1 and TRBJ1-2; no clear D. The CDR3 contains 14 residues. Trimming shortened V by 0 bases and J by 7 bases, and 13 bases separated the two germline ends. The germline V gene has CDR1 SGHRS and CDR2 YFSETQ. DNA of the CDR3: TGCGCCAGCAGCTTGGAGGTTTCTGGCGCTGGCTACACCTTC. Protein product: CASSLEVSGAGYTF.

This chain joins TRBV11-3 and TRBJ1-5; perhaps TRBD1 as D (5 bases). Looked up from germline, CDR1 is SGHNT and CDR2 is YENEEA. With 2 bases removed from V and 0 bases from J, the gap between germline ends came to 23 bases. The length of the CDR3 is 20 residues. The DNA of the CDR3 is TGTGCCAGCAGCTTAAAGGTCTCGGGGGGTCAGCCCTATAGCAATCAGCCCCAGCATTTT. It specifies CASSLKVSGGQPYSNQPQHF.

The chain joins TRBV3-1 (or the pseudogene TRBV3-2) to TRBJ1-6; D not resolved. Trimming left V 0 bases short and J 9 bases short, with 12 bases between. CDR3 size: 15 residues. Germline V gene data show CDR1 as LGHDT and CDR2 as YNNKEL (reference sequence). The CDR3 region is CASSQEFTVSSPLHF. CDR3 nucleotide sequence: TGTGCCAGCAGCCAAGAGTTCACTGTGAGTTCACCCCTCCACTTT.

The chain has TRBV28 and TRBJ2-7; 9 nucleotides line up with TRBD1. The CDR3 loop spans 14 amino acids. Trimming cost V 9 bases and J 3 bases; bases outside gene matches: 9. Looked up from germline, CDR1 is MDHEN and CDR2 is SYDVKM. The chain's CDR3 is CASKTGTGLYEQYF. The DNA of the CDR3 is TGTGCCAGTAAGACCGGGACAGGGCTCTACGAGCAGTACTTC.

The genes are TRBV6-2 or TRBV6-3 and TRBJ1-5, with D maybe TRBD1 (6 bases). The CDR3 sequence is 13 residues long. Germline loops: CDR1 MNHEY, CDR2 SVGEGT. Trimming shortened V by 4 bases and J by 2 bases, and 6 bases separated the two germline ends. As DNA, the CDR3 is TGTGCCAGCAGTTGGACAGGCAATCAGCCCCAGCATTTT. It specifies CASSWTGNQPQHF.

The CDR3 sequence is CASSPTGQGANYGYTF. The CDR3 bases are TGTGCCAGCAGCCCGACGGGACAGGGGGCCAACTATGGCTACACCTTC. The chain has TRBV9 and TRBJ1-2; 12 bases fit TRBD1. The CDR3 has 16 amino acids. With V trimmed by 4 bases and J by 2 bases, 6 bases remained unmatched. Germline V gene sequence: CDR1 SGDLS, CDR2 YYNGEE.

V gene TRBV29-1 combines with J gene TRBJ2-3; 7 bases are a match to TRBD2. Germline V gives CDR1 SQVTM, CDR2 ANQGSEA. The V and J ends lost 7 bases and 3 bases, in that order; junction bases with no gene match: 13. The CDR3 spans 15 residues. This chain's CDR3 is CSAQAQGGKTDTQYF. CDR3 bases: TGCAGCGCACAGGCCCAGGGAGGGAAGACAGATACGCAGTATTTT.

Note on this clone: A much bigger clone sits one base away, suggesting this may be a read error. Other DNA sequences of this sample code for an identical CDR3. The chain employs TRBV6-5 and TRBJ1-5, with no clear D. The germline V gene encodes CDR1 MNHEY and CDR2 SVGAGI. The CDR3 runs 13 residues. V dropped 2 bases and J dropped 3 bases, with 5 bases sitting between them. The CDR3 loop reads CASSYGNNQPQHF. CDR3 DNA: TGTGCCAGCAGTTACGGTAACAATCAGCCCCAGCATTTT.

This chain links TRBV14 with TRBJ1-1, with 7 bases identical to TRBD1. J lost 1 base, V lost 5 bases, and 7 bases had no gene match. This CDR3 spans 15 amino acids. Germline lookup yields CDR1 SGHDN and CDR2 FVKESK. Written as DNA, the CDR3 is TGTGCCAGCAGCTTCGACAGGGTTGAGAACACTGAAGCTTTCTTT. Amino acids: CASSFDRVENTEAFF.

This rearrangement joins TRBV19 to TRBJ1-2, with D maybe TRBD1 (6 bases). Germline V gene lookup returns CDR1 LNHDA and CDR2 SQIVND (reference sequence). The CDR3 has 16 amino acids. V was cut by 0 bases and J by 2 bases, with 13 bases left in between. CDR3 coding DNA: TGTGCCAGTAGTATAGACAACAGGGTAGGGAACTATGGCTACACCTTC. Its protein is CASSIDNRVGNYGYTF.

This clone was observed once. J is TRBJ2-5 and V is TRBV10-2; 8 bases map to TRBD2. This CDR3 has 16 amino acids. Trimming at V came to 2 bases and at J to 7 bases, leaving 12 bases not matched to a gene. Germline values: CDR1 WSHSY, CDR2 SAAADI. The CDR3 DNA is TGCGCCAGCAGTGAGCGGGGACTAGGGACGGGTGGGACCCAGTACTTC. Translating gives CASSERGLGTGGTQYF.

The chain has TRBV6-1 and TRBJ1-1, with D possibly matching TRBD1 (6 bases). Germline assignment: CDR1 MNHNS and CDR2 SASEGT. Trimming took 3 bases from V and 10 from J, leaving 15 bases between them. This CDR3 has 13 amino acids. For the CDR3, the DNA is TGTGCCAGCAGTGATCGGCAGGGGATCGGAGCTTTCTTT. Amino acid sequence: CASSDRQGIGAFF.

The chain combines TRBV5-5 with TRBJ2-2; unclear D gene. The CDR3 extends over 14 amino acids. In germline, CDR1 is SGHKS, CDR2 YYEKEE (reference sequence). V gave up 0 bases and J gave up 4 bases, with 7 bases separating them. CDR3 sequence reads: CASSLGWTTGELFF. For the CDR3, the DNA is TGTGCCAGCAGCTTGGGGTGGACCACCGGGGAGCTGTTTTTT.

The chain recombines TRBV7-6 with TRBJ2-5, with 7 bases fitting TRBD1. The CDR3 spans 14 residues. V shed 5 bases and J 2 bases; nucleotides not matched to a gene: 5. Germline-derived CDR1 and CDR2 are SGHVS and FNYEAQ. The CDR3 protein is CASSPKTGQETQYF. The CDR3 DNA follows: TGTGCCAGCAGCCCTAAGACAGGGCAAGAGACCCAGTACTTC.

The CDR3 DNA reads as TGTGCCAGCAGTCCGACACAGGGTGGCCGTGGTGGCTACACCTTC. Protein sequence: CASSPTQGGRGGYTF. The rearrangement links TRBV6-5 to TRBJ1-2, with a possible D match to TRBD1 (6 bases). The germline V and J ends were trimmed by 5 bases and 7 bases, with 20 bases remaining between them. The CDR3 is made up of 15 amino acids. Germline CDR1 reads MNHEY; CDR2 reads SVGAGI.

The table lists this clone with a few counts. This chain joins TRBV30 and TRBJ1-2; D remains unclear. CDR1 and CDR2 from the germline V gene are GTSNPN and SVGIG (reference sequence). The V end was cut by 3 bases, the J end by 2 bases, with 10 bases between. CDR3 length: 13 amino acids. CDR3 region: CAWSLERNYGYTF. CDR3 coding DNA: TGTGCCTGGAGCTTAGAGCGAAACTATGGCTACACCTTC.

This clone was counted once. The chain joins TRBV18 to TRBJ2-3, with 7 positions matching TRBD1. Germline CDR1 reads KGHSH; CDR2 reads LQKENI. J gave up 5 bases and V 5 bases, and 10 bases lay outside the gene matches. This CDR3 spans 15 amino acids. The CDR3 spells CASSTRDSTVDTQYF. The CDR3 DNA reads TGTGCCAGCTCAACCCGGGACAGCACAGTAGATACGCAGTATTTT.

The chain is built from TRBV28 and TRBJ2-2, with 13 bases that match TRBD2. Germline CDR1 reads MDHEN; CDR2 reads SYDVKM. The CDR3 totals 16 residues. V shed 5 bases, J shed 5 bases, and the junction held 5 bases outside the gene matches. The CDR3 nucleotides read TGTGCCAGCAGTCCCGGGACTAGCGGGATTACCGGGGAGCTGTTTTTT. It codes for CASSPGTSGITGELFF.

The V call is TRBV11-2, the J call TRBJ1-1, with a possible D match to TRBD1 (5 bases). V lost 3 bases, J lost 1 base, and 12 bases lay in between. In germline, CDR1 is SGHAT, CDR2 FQNNGV. This CDR3 has 15 amino acids. CDR3 in amino acids: CASSFGGTANTEAFF. For the CDR3, the DNA is TGTGCCAGCAGCTTTGGCGGGACCGCGAACACTGAAGCTTTCTTT.

Remarks on this clone: The junction does not match germline at one end; this may be a read error. The same CDR3 arises from other DNA sequences in this sample as well. The chain has TRBV7-9 and TRBJ2-2; D possibly corresponds to TRBD1 (6 bases). Germline values: CDR1 SEHNR, CDR2 FQNEAQ (reference sequence). The CDR3 is made up of 19 amino acids. CDR3 nucleotide sequence: TGTGCCAGCAGCGGCGATGGAGACAGGAGGATTCCTTATCCCGGAGAGCTGTTTTTT. Its protein is CASSGDGDRRIPYPGELFF.

The chain joins TRBV18 to TRBJ2-2; D is perhaps TRBD2 (5 bases). The germline V gene encodes CDR1 KGHSH and CDR2 LQKENI. The CDR3 loop spans 14 amino acids. The V end lost 5 bases, the J end lost 9 bases, and 16 bases lay between the germline ends. The CDR3 sequence: CASSTQRLVRELFF. The CDR3, as DNA: TGTGCCAGCTCAACACAGCGGTTGGTCCGGGAGCTGTTTTTT. The complete variable domain, with remaining parts taken from reference TRBV18 and TRBJ2-2, reads NAGVMQNPRHLVRRRGQEARLRCSPMKGHSHVYWYRQLPEEGLKFMVYLQKENIIDESGMPKERFSAEFPKEGPSILRIQQVVRGDSAAYFCASSTQRLVRELFFGEGSRLTVL.

The rearrangement uses TRBV30 and TRBJ1-1; D unresolved. Per the germline V gene, CDR1 is GTSNPN and CDR2 is SVGIG (reference sequence). This CDR3 is 12 amino acids long. The V and J ends lost 0 bases and 7 bases respectively, with 9 bases between them. The CDR3 region is CAWSVRVLEAFF. The CDR3 bases are TGTGCCTGGAGTGTACGTGTGCTTGAAGCTTTCTTT.

The genes are TRBV9 and TRBJ1-2; D might be TRBD1 (5 bases). V was trimmed by 4 bases and J by 0 bases, leaving 19 bases between them. CDR3 length: 17 amino acids. CDR1 SGDLS and CDR2 YYNGEE come from the germline V gene. CDR3: CASSPLGGGGTNYGYTF. The CDR3 nucleotides read TGTGCCAGCAGCCCTCTGGGGGGTGGGGGGACTAACTATGGCTACACCTTC.